Described below is a single TCR beta chain sequence and its context. No antigen is known for it. Treatment of the sample: oral pan-JAK inhibitor, 5-10 mg twice daily. The data were obtained in a study of CD8+ T cells in alopecia areata. Looking at the study overall: Oral tofacitinib (5 to 10 mg twice daily) was administered to treated patients.

Sequencing templates came from extracted RNA that was reverse transcribed into cDNA. Assay: immunoSEQ multiplex PCR; the TCRdb copy retains only in-frame clones and omits some. This table holds 270,000 or so clones, 55% to 70% found once. General study results and limits: Between patients, shared TCR sequences were less clear than in mice. This was possibly due in part to HLA diversity in the patient population. Scalp sample sequencing also detects resident alphabeta T cells of normal skin.

The CDR3 has 15 residues. Germline V gene data show CDR1 as GTSNPN and CDR2 as SVGIG (reference sequence). V lost 3 bases and J 5 bases, leaving 16 bases between the germline ends. Sequenced material: CD4+ T cells sorted from blood, taken at week 24, from a patient treated with tofacitinib. The chain couples TRBV30 to TRBJ2-2; tentatively, D is TRBD1 (6 bases). This sequence originates from a human donor with alopecia areata. CDR3 bases: TGTGCCTGGAGGAGTACAGGGTTCGCAACCGGGGAGCTGTTTTTT. This sequence encodes CAWRSTGFATGELFF. The entire variable domain, with the rest obtained from reference TRBV30 and TRBJ2-2, is as follows: SQTIHQWPATLVQPVGSPLSLECTVEGTSNPNLYWYRQAAGRGLQLLFYSVGIGQISSEVPQNLSASRPQDRQFILSSKKLLLSDSGFYLCAWRSTGFATGELFFGEGSRLTVL.